This is a list of T cell receptor beta chains from one sample in a study of T cells in Graves' hyperthyroidism and ophthalmopathy. TCRdb ran MiXCR on the multiplex PCR reads and lists one entry per CDR3 protein. The sample includes about 640,000 distinct CDR3 sequences, less than 45% seen only once; the top ten take less than 9%. Material: peripheral blood or thyroid tissue (not recorded which). The receptors come from an adult man with Graves' disease, either hyperthyroidism or ophthalmopathy (not recorded which). The CDR3 runs from the conserved cysteine through the conserved F or W. D genes are given only for firm matches. Rows give clone size only sometimes, using once, few, many, or a class for an expanded clone.

>TRBV29-1|TRBJ2-7|many|-
CSVGDRRLDEQYF
TGCAGCGTGGGGGACCGAAGGTTGGACGAGCAGTACTTC
>TRBV2|TRBJ2-7|few|-
CARPEDDRNAYEQYF
TGTGCCAGACCCGAAGACGACAGGAACGCCTACGAGCAGTACTTC
>TRBV19|TRBJ1-5|-|TRBD1
CASTPGQGTHQPQHF
TGTGCCAGTACCCCGGGACAGGGAACTCATCAGCCCCAGCATTTT
>TRBV29-1|TRBJ1-2|many|TRBD1
CSVGREQGRYTF
TGCAGCGTTGGGAGGGAACAGGGGCGCTACACCTTC
>TRBV7-8|TRBJ1-1|few|-
CASSSRMGDTEAFF
TGTGCCAGCAGCTCGAGGATGGGGGACACTGAAGCTTTCTTT
>TRBV29-1|TRBJ2-7|many|-
CSVEAQGSSYEQYF
TGCAGCGTTGAAGCACAGGGAAGCTCCTACGAGCAGTACTTC
>TRBV9|TRBJ1-3|many|-
CASSARTASGNTIYF
TGTGCCAGCAGTGCCAGGACAGCCTCTGGAAACACCATATATTTT
>TRBV7-9|TRBJ2-1|-|-
CASSLVEVEQFF
TGTGCCAGCAGCTTAGTGGAGGTTGAGCAGTTCTTC
>TRBV2|TRBJ1-4|-|-
CASSSSWTNEKLFF
TGTGCCAGCAGTTCGAGTTGGACTAATGAAAAACTGTTTTTT
>TRBV29-1|TRBJ1-2|-|TRBD1
CSVVTGQGTANYGYTF
TGCAGCGTTGTAACGGGACAGGGGACAGCTAACTATGGCTACACCTTC
>TRBV9|TRBJ1-5|many|TRBD1
CASSHRQGGNQPQHF
TGTGCCAGCAGCCATAGACAGGGTGGGAATCAGCCCCAGCATTTT
>TRBV10-2|TRBJ1-5|few|TRBD1
CASSDSGRGWNQPQHF
TGCGCCAGCAGTGATTCGGGCAGGGGGTGGAATCAGCCCCAGCATTTT
>TRBV19|TRBJ1-5|-|-
CASSGSPEGGSNQPQHF
TGTGCCAGTAGCGGCAGCCCGGAGGGGGGGAGCAATCAGCCCCAGCATTTT
>TRBV6-6|TRBJ2-7|-|-
CASGRGYEQYF
TGTGCCAGCGGCAGGGGCTACGAGCAGTACTTC
>TRBV13|TRBJ1-4|few|-
CASKSQANEKLFF
TGTGCCAGCAAGTCACAGGCGAATGAAAAACTGTTTTTT
>TRBV7-2|TRBJ2-7|-|TRBD1
CASSLAGQGREQYF
TGTGCCAGCAGCTTAGCGGGACAGGGCCGCGAGCAGTACTTC
>TRBV5-1|TRBJ2-7|-|-
CASSLAGSMNEQYF
TGCGCCAGCAGCTTGGCAGGGTCGATGAACGAGCAGTACTTC